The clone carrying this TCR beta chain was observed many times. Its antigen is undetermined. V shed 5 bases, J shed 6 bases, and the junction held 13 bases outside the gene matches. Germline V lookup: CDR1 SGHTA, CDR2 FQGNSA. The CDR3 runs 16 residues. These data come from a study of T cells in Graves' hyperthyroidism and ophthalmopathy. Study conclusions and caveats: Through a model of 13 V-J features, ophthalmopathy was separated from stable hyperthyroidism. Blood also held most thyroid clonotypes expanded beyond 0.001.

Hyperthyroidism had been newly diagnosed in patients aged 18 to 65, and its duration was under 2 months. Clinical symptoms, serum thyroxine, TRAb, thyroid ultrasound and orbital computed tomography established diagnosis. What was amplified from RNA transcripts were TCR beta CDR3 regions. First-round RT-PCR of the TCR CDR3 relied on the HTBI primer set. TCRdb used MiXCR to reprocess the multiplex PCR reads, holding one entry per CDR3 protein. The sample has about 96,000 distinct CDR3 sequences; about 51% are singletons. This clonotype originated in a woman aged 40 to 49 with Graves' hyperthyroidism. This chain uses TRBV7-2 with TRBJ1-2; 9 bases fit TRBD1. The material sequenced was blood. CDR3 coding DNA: TGTGCCAGCAGCCAAGATCCGGGACAGGGATTTCATGGCTACACCTTC. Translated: CASSQDPGQGFHGYTF.